The 2 T cell receptor beta chains presented below share a single source sample, sequenced in a study of T cell repertoires in cytomegalovirus infection. TCRdb reanalysed the reads using MiXCR and keeps one entry per CDR3 protein. The sample lists roughly 990,000 distinct CDR3 sequences, around 29% occurring once. The antigens for these receptors are not known. The starting material was cultured CD8+ T cells from PBMCs, obtained from culture after CMV antigen stimulation. Receptors originate from a human donor in good health (CMV status not recorded). Some clones in this sample may be carry-over from other donors' samples.

The CDR3 DNA follows: TGTGCCAGCGGTGAGGGACAGGGTTTTAACTATGGCTACACCTTC. Translated: CASGEGQGFNYGYTF. The chain couples TRBV6-6 to TRBJ1-2; 9 nucleotides match TRBD1. With V trimmed by 8 bases and J by 1 base, 8 bases remained unmatched. Germline V gives CDR1 MNHNY, CDR2 SVGAGI (reference sequence). The CDR3 spans 15 residues.

This clonotype occurred a few times. This chain connects TRBV12-3 or TRBV12-4 to TRBJ2-7; TRBD1 or TRBD2 may be the D gene (6 bases each). The CDR3 has 12 residues. Deletions cut 8 bases from V and 5 bases from J, with 13 bases between. For the CDR3, the DNA is TGTGCCAGCCGCCAAGGGGGGAACGAGCAGTACTTC. Protein: CASRQGGNEQYF.